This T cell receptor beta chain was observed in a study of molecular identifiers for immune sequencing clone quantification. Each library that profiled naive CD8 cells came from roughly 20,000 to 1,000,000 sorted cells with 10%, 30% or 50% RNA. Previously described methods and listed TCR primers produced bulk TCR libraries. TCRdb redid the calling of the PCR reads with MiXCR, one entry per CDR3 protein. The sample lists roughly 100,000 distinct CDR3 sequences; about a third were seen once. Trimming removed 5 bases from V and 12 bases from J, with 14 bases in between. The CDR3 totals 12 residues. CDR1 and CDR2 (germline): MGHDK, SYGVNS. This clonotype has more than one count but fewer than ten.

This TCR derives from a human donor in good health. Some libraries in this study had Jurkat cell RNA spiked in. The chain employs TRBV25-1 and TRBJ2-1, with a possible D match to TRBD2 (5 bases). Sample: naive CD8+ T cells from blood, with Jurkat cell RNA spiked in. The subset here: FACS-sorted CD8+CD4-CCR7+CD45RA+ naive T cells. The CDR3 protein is CASSWTVRGQFF. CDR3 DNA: TGTGCCAGCAGTTGGACGGTCCGGGGGCAGTTCTTC.